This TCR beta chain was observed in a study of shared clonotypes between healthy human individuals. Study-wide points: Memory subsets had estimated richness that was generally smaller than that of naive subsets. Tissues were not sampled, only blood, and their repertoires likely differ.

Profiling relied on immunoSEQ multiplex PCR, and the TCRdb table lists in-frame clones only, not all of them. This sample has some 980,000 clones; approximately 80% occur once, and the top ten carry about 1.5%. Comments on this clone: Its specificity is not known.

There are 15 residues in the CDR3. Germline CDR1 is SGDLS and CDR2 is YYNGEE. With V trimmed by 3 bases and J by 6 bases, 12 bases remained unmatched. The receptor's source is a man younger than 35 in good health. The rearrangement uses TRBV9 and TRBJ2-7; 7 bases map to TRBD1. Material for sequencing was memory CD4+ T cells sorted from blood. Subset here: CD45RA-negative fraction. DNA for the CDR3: TGTGCCAGCAGCGCCCCCGGGACAGATTTTCGCGAGCAGTACTTC. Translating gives CASSAPGTDFREQYF.